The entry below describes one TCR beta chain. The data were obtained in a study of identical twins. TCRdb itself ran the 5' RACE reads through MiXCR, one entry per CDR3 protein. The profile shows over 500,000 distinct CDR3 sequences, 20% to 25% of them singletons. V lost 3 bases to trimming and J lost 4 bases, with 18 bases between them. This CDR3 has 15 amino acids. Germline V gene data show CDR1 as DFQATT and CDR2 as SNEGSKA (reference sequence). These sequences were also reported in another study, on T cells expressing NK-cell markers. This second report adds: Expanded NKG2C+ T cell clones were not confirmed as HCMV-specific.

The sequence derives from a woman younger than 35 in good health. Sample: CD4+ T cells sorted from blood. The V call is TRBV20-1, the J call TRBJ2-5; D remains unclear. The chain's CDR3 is CSASPPHNALETQYF. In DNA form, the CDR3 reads TGCAGTGCTAGTCCCCCTCATAACGCCCTAGAGACCCAGTACTTC.